This T cell receptor beta chain was profiled in a study of T-cell reconstitution after alpha-beta-depleted transplantation in children (dated by TCRdb to 2015 to 2016). General notes on the study: T-cell immune reconstitution after TCRalphabeta/CD19-depleted allogeneic hematopoietic cell transplantation in children was quantitatively tracked in the study by means of TCR repertoire profiling.

In its sample, this clonotype was seen many times. It lacks a known antigen. Base qualities are missing; no much larger clone stands one base away. Including the terminal cysteine and phenylalanine, the CDR3 comprises 16 residues. Just the 48-base CDR3 DNA is kept, in frame starting at base 1. V loses 7 bases, J loses 6 bases, and the germline ends lie 21 bases apart. Based on the germline V gene, the CDR1 and CDR2 sequences are LGHNA and YNFKEQ. Receptors were amplified or captured by PCR. TCRdb names Illumina HiSeq 2500 as the instrument used. TCR library preparation used molecular barcoding, with unique molecular identifiers applied to normalize quantification of the TCRbeta repertoire. TCRdb trimmed public reads at Q25 via fastp, called clones via MiXCR and kept in-frame beta chains. Every entry covers one CDR3 protein and lists the most common genes and DNA from its rows. This sample has 210,000 or so distinct CDR3 sequences in its table, and roughly 9% of those were observed once. Approximately 5.9% of the sample is in the top ten clones.

The receptor comes from a human donor who donated a stem cell graft to a child with acute lymphoblastic leukemia. The rearrangement combines TRBV4-2 with TRBJ2-2; TRBD1 is perhaps the D gene, given 7 matching bases. The input for sequencing was PBMCs from the stem cell graft donor, taken from the stem cell graft. The CDR3 sequence is CASTDERAGGAGELFF. The sequence in DNA is TGTGCCAGCACCGACGAGCGGGCAGGGGGAGCCGGGGAGCTGTTTTTT.